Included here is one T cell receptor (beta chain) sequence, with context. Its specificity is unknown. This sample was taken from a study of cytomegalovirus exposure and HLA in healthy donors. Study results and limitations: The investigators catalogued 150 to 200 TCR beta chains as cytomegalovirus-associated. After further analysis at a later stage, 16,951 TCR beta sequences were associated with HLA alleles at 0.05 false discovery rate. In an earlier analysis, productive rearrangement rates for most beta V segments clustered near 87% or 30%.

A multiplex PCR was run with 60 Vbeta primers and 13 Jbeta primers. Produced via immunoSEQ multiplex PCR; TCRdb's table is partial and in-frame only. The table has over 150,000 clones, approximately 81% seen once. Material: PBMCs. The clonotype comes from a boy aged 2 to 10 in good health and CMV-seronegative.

Here the CDR3 DNA reads TGTGCCAGCAGTTTATCGTCGGGGGGTAGCGGTGAGCAGTTCTTC. As protein: CASSLSSGGSGEQFF. The rearrangement uses TRBV27 and TRBJ2-1; TRBD2 aligns across 7 bases. CDR3 length: 15 amino acids. V lost 0 bases to trimming and J lost 9 bases; unmatched junction nucleotides: 8. Per germline, CDR1 MNHEY and CDR2 SMNVEV (reference sequence).